A selection of T cell receptor beta chains follows, all from one sample in a study of T cells in Graves' hyperthyroidism and ophthalmopathy. TCRdb fed the multiplex PCR reads into MiXCR, producing one record per CDR3 protein. The data hold 700,000 to 950,000 distinct CDR3 sequences, with just over 35% observed a single time. The material sequenced was blood. The receptor set was obtained from a woman aged 40 to 50 with Graves' hyperthyroidism. CDR3s include the opening cysteine and the closing phenylalanine or tryptophan. D genes are given only for firm matches. Rows may omit the clone size; those that give it use once, few, many or a size class.

j_call d_call v_call clone_size cdr3_aa cdr3_nt
TRBJ2-1 TRBD2 TRBV29-1 NA CSGGGLAVYNEQFF TGCAGCGGCGGAGGACTAGCGGTCTACAATGAGCAGTTCTTC
TRBJ1-1 TRBD1 TRBV10-3 NA CASKTGRGRTEAFF TGTGCCAGTAAGACAGGGAGGGGAAGAACTGAAGCTTTCTTT
TRBJ2-1 NA TRBV7-3 NA CASSSTWGIDNEQFF TGTGCCAGCAGCTCCACGTGGGGTATTGACAATGAGCAGTTCTTC
TRBJ1-2 TRBD1 TRBV10-3 many CAISDRQGPSDGYTF TGTGCCATCAGTGACCGACAGGGCCCCTCGGATGGCTACACCTTC
TRBJ1-1 NA TRBV7-9 many CASSLGGTSNTEAFF TGTGCCAGCAGCTTAGGGGGGACATCGAACACTGAAGCTTTCTTT
TRBJ1-1 NA TRBV11-1 NA CASSYQTGNTEAFF TGTGCCAGCAGCTACCAAACAGGGAACACTGAAGCTTTCTTT
TRBJ1-2 NA TRBV7-9 few CASSQVPRIYGYTF TGTGCCAGCAGCCAAGTCCCACGGATTTATGGCTACACCTTC
TRBJ1-4 NA TRBV6-4 NA CASTAVLNEKLFF TGTGCCAGCACAGCAGTACTAAATGAAAAACTGTTTTTT
TRBJ1-1 TRBD1 TRBV7-2 NA CASSFRQGVVTEAFF TGTGCCAGCAGCTTCCGACAGGGGGTGGTTACTGAAGCTTTCTTT
TRBJ1-5 NA TRBV19 NA CACGTGTNQPQHF TGTGCCTGTGGTACAGGGACCAATCAGCCCCAGCATTTT
TRBJ2-7 TRBD2 TRBV10-3 NA CAISESKPHWRGGREQYF TGTGCCATCAGTGAGTCGAAACCCCATTGGCGGGGGGGCCGCGAGCAGTACTTC
TRBJ1-1 NA TRBV6-5 few CASSYKARFQTEAFF TGTGCCAGCAGTTACAAAGCGCGGTTTCAAACTGAAGCTTTCTTT
TRBJ1-2 NA TRBV24-1 NA CATSDPNRPYGYTF TGTGCCACCAGTGACCCGAACAGGCCCTATGGCTACACCTTC
TRBJ2-3 NA TRBV2 NA CASSEVGVSSTDTQYF TGTGCCAGCAGTGAAGTCGGGGTTTCTAGCACAGATACGCAGTATTTT
TRBJ1-5 NA TRBV12-5 once CASGLGQPTQPQHF TGTGCTAGTGGTTTGGGACAGCCCACTCAGCCCCAGCATTTT
TRBJ1-5 TRBD1 TRBV7-2 NA CASSYRGQGGQGHQPQHF TGTGCCAGCAGCTACCGGGGACAGGGGGGACAGGGTCATCAGCCCCAGCATTTT
TRBJ1-5 NA TRBV25-1 many CASTFEDRTHNPMKQPQHF TGTGCCAGCACCTTTGAGGACAGAACACACAATCCTATGAAACAGCCCCAGCATTTT
TRBJ1-4 NA TRBV7-8 many CASSSTGAARATNEKLFF TGTGCCAGCAGCTCCACCGGGGCAGCCCGCGCAACTAATGAAAAACTGTTTTTT
TRBJ2-2 NA TRBV7-2 few CASSSLTGNTGELFF TGTGCCAGCAGCAGCCTGACAGGGAACACCGGGGAGCTGTTTTTT
TRBJ1-5 NA TRBV19 many CASSIPYSNQPQHF TGTGCCAGTAGTATACCATATAGCAATCAGCCCCAGCATTTT
TRBJ1-5 NA TRBV7-2 few CASTTGTRINQPQHF TGTGCCAGCACCACGGGTACACGGATCAATCAGCCCCAGCATTTT
TRBJ2-7 NA TRBV7-2 NA CASTSASPTGREQYF TGTGCCAGCACCAGTGCTAGCCCCACAGGGCGCGAGCAGTACTTC
TRBJ1-1 NA TRBV19 many CASIRGAGNTEAFF TGTGCCAGTATTAGAGGGGCCGGGAACACTGAAGCTTTCTTT
TRBJ1-1 TRBD1 TRBV19 many CASRPLPGQGGMNTEAFF TGTGCCAGTAGACCCCTTCCGGGACAGGGTGGGATGAACACTGAAGCTTTCTTT
TRBJ2-7 TRBD1 TRBV7-9 few CASSFVDRGSYEQYF TGTGCCAGCAGCTTTGTGGACAGGGGCTCCTACGAGCAGTACTTC
TRBJ2-7 TRBD2 TRBV20-1 many CSARVASGGHEQYF TGCAGTGCTAGAGTTGCCAGCGGGGGCCACGAGCAGTACTTC
TRBJ1-3 NA TRBV19 NA CASSINHQSSGNTIYF TGTGCCAGTAGTATAAACCACCAGAGCTCTGGAAACACCATATATTTT
TRBJ1-2 NA TRBV5-1 many CASSLAGTDGYTF TGCGCCAGCAGCTTGGCAGGGACTGATGGCTACACCTTC
TRBJ2-5 NA TRBV2 NA CASNLGRETQYF TGTGCCAGCAATCTGGGGAGGGAGACCCAGTACTTC
TRBJ1-4 NA TRBV15 many CATRDGGGASNEKLFF TGTGCCACCAGGGACGGGGGGGGCGCTTCTAATGAAAAACTGTTTTTT
TRBJ1-3 NA TRBV4-1 NA CASRQKPGPTSGNTIYF TGCGCCAGTAGACAAAAACCGGGACCGACCTCTGGAAACACCATATATTTT
TRBJ2-5 NA TRBV15 NA CATSGLTGRETQYF TGTGCCACCAGCGGCTTGACAGGAAGGGAGACCCAGTACTTC
TRBJ1-5 TRBD1 TRBV15 once CATSSGQGNTRNRPQHF TGTGCCACCAGCAGTGGACAGGGGAACACTCGCAATCGGCCCCAGCATTTT
TRBJ1-4 NA TRBV19 NA CASSIVRGSSEKLFF TGTGCCAGTAGTATCGTAAGGGGATCAAGTGAAAAACTGTTTTTT
TRBJ1-5 TRBD1 TRBV24-1 NA CASSATGGHQPQHF TGTGCCAGCAGTGCCACAGGGGGCCATCAGCCCCAGCATTTT
TRBJ2-2 TRBD1 TRBV24-1 NA CATSQGQGRTGELFF TGTGCCACCAGTCAGGGACAGGGGCGCACCGGGGAGCTGTTTTTT
TRBJ2-7 NA TRBV3-2 few CASSQADRPTIYEQYF TGTGCCAGCAGCCAGGCTGACAGGCCTACAATCTACGAGCAGTACTTC
TRBJ2-5 NA TRBV15 NA CATSRVTGQETQCF TGTGCCACCAGCAGAGTAACGGGGCAAGAGACCCAGTGCTTC
TRBJ1-1 NA TRBV29-1 many CSVDGVGPTEAFF TGCAGCGTTGATGGCGTAGGGCCCACTGAAGCTTTCTTT
TRBJ1-5 TRBD1 TRBV30 NA CAWNLQGSQSQPQHF TGTGCCTGGAATTTACAGGGGTCCCAAAGTCAGCCCCAGCATTTT
TRBJ1-6 TRBD1 TRBV4-3 NA CASSQGALTGVRPLHF TGCGCCAGCAGCCAAGGGGCTTTGACAGGGGTTCGCCCCCTCCACTTT
TRBJ1-1 NA TRBV19 many CASSPTSVNTEAFF TGTGCCAGTAGTCCCACGTCCGTTAACACTGAAGCTTTCTTT
TRBJ2-7 NA TRBV3-1 NA CASGPWYSFYEQYF TGTGCCAGCGGCCCGTGGTATAGCTTCTACGAGCAGTACTTC
TRBJ2-5 TRBD1 TRBV7-2 NA CASSSVRGTGQETQYF TGTGCCAGCAGCTCGGTCAGGGGGACGGGGCAAGAGACCCAGTACTTC
TRBJ1-2 NA TRBV4-3 many CASSQDPKANYGYTF TGCGCCAGCAGCCAAGATCCAAAAGCTAACTATGGCTACACCTTC
TRBJ2-7 NA TRBV6-6 NA CATSRPSTAYEQYF TGTGCCACCTCGAGACCTTCGACAGCCTACGAGCAGTACTTC
TRBJ2-7 NA TRBV10-3 many CAISSSSLGARHYEQYF TGTGCCATCAGTTCTTCTTCTTTGGGCGCTAGGCACTACGAGCAGTACTTC